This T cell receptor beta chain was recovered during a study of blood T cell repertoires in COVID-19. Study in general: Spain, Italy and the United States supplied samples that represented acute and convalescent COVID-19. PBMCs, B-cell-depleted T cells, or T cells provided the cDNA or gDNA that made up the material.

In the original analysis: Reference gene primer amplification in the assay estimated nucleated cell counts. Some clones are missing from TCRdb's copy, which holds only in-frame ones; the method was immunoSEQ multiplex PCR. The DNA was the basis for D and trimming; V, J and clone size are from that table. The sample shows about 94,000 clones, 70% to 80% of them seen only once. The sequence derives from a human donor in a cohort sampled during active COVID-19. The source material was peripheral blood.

As DNA, the CDR3 is TGTGCCAGCAGCTTGGGGGCTAGCTCCTACAATGAGCAGTTCTTC. Translation gives CASSLGASSYNEQFF. The chain links TRBV11-2 to TRBJ2-1, with D maybe TRBD1 (6 bases). This CDR3 contains 15 residues. The germline CDR1 and CDR2 sequences are SGHAT and FQNNGV. The V end lost 3 bases, the J end lost 0 bases, and 9 bases lay between the germline ends.